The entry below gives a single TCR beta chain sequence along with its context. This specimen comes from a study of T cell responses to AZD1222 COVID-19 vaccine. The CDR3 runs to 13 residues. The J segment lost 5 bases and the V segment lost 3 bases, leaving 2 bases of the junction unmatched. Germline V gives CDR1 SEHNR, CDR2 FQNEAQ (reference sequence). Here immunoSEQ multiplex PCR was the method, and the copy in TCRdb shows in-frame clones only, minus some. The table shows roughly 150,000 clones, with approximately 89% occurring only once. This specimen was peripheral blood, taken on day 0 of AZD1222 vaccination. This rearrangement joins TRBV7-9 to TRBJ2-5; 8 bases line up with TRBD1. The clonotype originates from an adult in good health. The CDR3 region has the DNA TGTGCCAGCAGCTTCACAGGGGGGGAGACCCAGTACTTC. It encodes CASSFTGGETQYF.